This T cell receptor (beta chain) was sequenced in a study of response to subunit inactivated influenza vaccine. Overall study findings and caveats: Few additional T cells are recruited per seasonal influenza vaccination, authors suggested.

Per germline, CDR1 MGHDK and CDR2 SYGVNS. This CDR3 spans 16 amino acids. The trim removed 5 bases at V and 5 bases at J, leaving 9 bases unmatched. Concerning this clonotype: The antigen is not known.

Each CDR3 protein gets one entry after TCRdb re-called the RT-PCR reads with MiXCR. This table has roughly 630,000 distinct CDR3 sequences, around 15% appearing once. The clonotype originates from a middle-aged man who received an inactivated influenza vaccine. The source was PBMCs from blood, collected roughly 2 weeks before vaccination. The chain couples TRBV25-1 to TRBJ2-2, with 9 bases lining up with TRBD1. The CDR3 bases are TGTGCCAGCAGTACTGGACAGGGGTTTTTGACCGGGGAGCTGTTTTTT. Protein: CASSTGQGFLTGELFF.